The rows below give T cell receptor beta chains drawn from one sample of a study of cytomegalovirus exposure and HLA in healthy donors. The table came from immunoSEQ multiplex PCR; TCRdb's copy has only in-frame clones and leaves some out. The sample has about 140,000 clones, around three quarters seen once. Sequenced: PBMCs. All receptors derive from a woman aged 18-30 years in good health and CMV-seropositive. CDR3s include the opening cysteine and the closing phenylalanine or tryptophan. The D gene is left open where the match is weak. Expanded clones get a size class; other rows say once, few or many, or leave the size out.

j_gene	len	abundance	v_gene	d_gene	CDR3nt	CDR3aa
TRBJ2-1	17	.	TRBV5-4	TRBD2	TGTGCCAGCAGTTCGCGGTGGCTAGCGGGGGGGAACAATGAGCAGTTCTTC	CASSSRWLAGGNNEQFF
TRBJ2-1	12	.	TRBV4-1	.	TGCGCCAGCAGCTCGCGGCCCAATGAGCAGTTCTTC	CASSSRPNEQFF
TRBJ1-5	14	.	TRBV4-1	.	TGCGCCAGCAGCCAAGTTCTAAGCAATCAGCCCCAGCATTTT	CASSQVLSNQPQHF
TRBJ2-7	13	.	TRBV5-1	TRBD1	TGCGCCAGCAGCTGGGGACAGGGCGACGAGCAGTACTTC	CASSWGQGDEQYF
TRBJ1-1	15	.	TRBV7-6	.	TGTGCCAGCAGCTTAGGAGTTGAACTTAACACTGAAGCTTTCTTT	CASSLGVELNTEAFF
TRBJ2-1	16	.	TRBV30	TRBD1	TGTGCCTGGAGTGTACTTCCGGGACAGGGTTTATATGAGCAGTTCTTC	CAWSVLPGQGLYEQFF
TRBJ2-6	17	.	TRBV5-6	TRBD1	TGTGCCAGCAGCCTCGGACAGGGCAACTCTGGGGCCAACGTCCTGACTTTC	CASSLGQGNSGANVLTF
TRBJ2-7	15	.	TRBV7-8	TRBD1	TGTGCCAGCAGCCCACAGGGGGCGGCGTCCTACGAGCAGTACTTC	CASSPQGAASYEQYF
TRBJ1-6	14	.	TRBV14	.	TGTGCCAGCAGCCAAGACAGGGGCAATTCACCCCTCCACTTT	CASSQDRGNSPLHF
TRBJ2-1	14	.	TRBV9	.	TGTGCCAGCAGCGTAGCCAGGGTGACGGGTGAGCAGTTCTTC	CASSVARVTGEQFF
TRBJ1-1	13	.	TRBV10-3	.	TGTGCCATCCTAGGGGAAGGGGACACTGAAGCTTTCTTT	CAILGEGDTEAFF
TRBJ1-1	14	.	TRBV28	.	TGTGCCAGTGAAGCGGAATATACGAACACTGAAGCTTTCTTT	CASEAEYTNTEAFF
TRBJ2-3	15	.	TRBV5-4	TRBD2	TGTGCCAGCAGCTTCGTGGGACTAGCGGCAGATACGCAGTATTTT	CASSFVGLAADTQYF
TRBJ1-2	14	.	TRBV11-2	TRBD1	TGTGCCAGCAGGATCACACAGGGGGCCCATGGCTACACCTTC	CASRITQGAHGYTF
TRBJ2-5	14	.	TRBV10-1	.	TGCGCCAGCAGTGAGTCGCGGTCGGGGGAGACCCAGTACTTC	CASSESRSGETQYF
TRBJ1-2	15	.	TRBV7-9	.	TGTGCCAGCAGCTTAGCGGTGACAGCCCCCTATGGCTACACCTTC	CASSLAVTAPYGYTF
TRBJ2-1	16	.	TRBV6-1	.	TGTGCCAGCAGTGAGCCCTGGCGGGGGCCCTACAATGAGCAGTTCTTC	CASSEPWRGPYNEQFF
TRBJ1-4	14	.	TRBV6-5	.	TGTGCCAGCAGTTACTCGAGGCAGGGTGAAAAACTGTTTTTT	CASSYSRQGEKLFF
TRBJ2-7	16	.	TRBV7-9	.	TGTTCCAGCAGCCTGGCGGGCGGGGTGGATTCCTACGAGCAGTACTTC	CSSSLAGGVDSYEQYF
TRBJ2-2	15	.	TRBV4-2	TRBD1	TGTGCCAGCACCATACAGGGGGCGATGGCCGGGGAGCTGTTTTTT	CASTIQGAMAGELFF
TRBJ2-1	13	.	TRBV2	.	TGTGCCGGCGCAGACTCCTCCTACAATGAGCAGTTCTTC	CAGADSSYNEQFF
TRBJ1-1	15	.	TRBV10-3	.	TGTGCCATCAGTGATCCAGGGGTTGTGAACACTGAAGCTTTCTTT	CAISDPGVVNTEAFF
TRBJ1-6	17	.	TRBV5-4	.	TGTGCCAGCAGTCAGACTGGGGCGCTAGGGTATAATTCACCCCTCCACTTT	CASSQTGALGYNSPLHF
TRBJ2-7	17	.	TRBV19	TRBD2	TGTGCCAGTAGTATAAGGGCGGCTAGCGGGCGCGGAGGGGAGCAGTACTTC	CASSIRAASGRGGEQYF
TRBJ1-1	15	.	TRBV7-9	TRBD1	TGTGCCAGCAGCTACGAACAGGGGCGAATCACTGAAGCTTTCTTT	CASSYEQGRITEAFF
TRBJ2-7	13	.	TRBV10-2	.	TGCGCCAGCATGGGTCTAGTCTCTTGGGAGCAGTACTTC	CASMGLVSWEQYF
TRBJ2-7	12	.	TRBV29-1	.	TGCAGCGTGTTGGAGGGGACCTACGAGCAGTACTTC	CSVLEGTYEQYF
TRBJ2-1	12	.	TRBV6-6	.	TGTGCCAGCAGTTGGCCCTACAATGAGCAGTTCTTC	CASSWPYNEQFF
TRBJ1-5	15	.	TRBV6-1	.	TGTGCCATCGCACAGACAGCACCTAGCAATCAGCCCCAGCATTTT	CAIAQTAPSNQPQHF
TRBJ2-2	17	.	TRBV5-1	TRBD1	TGCGCCAGCAGCCTCCTAGGGACAGGACTGAACACCGGGGAGCTGTTTTTT	CASSLLGTGLNTGELFF
TRBJ1-2	13	.	TRBV6-5	TRBD1	TGTGCCAGCAGTTGGCAGGGGGGACGGGGCTACACCTTC	CASSWQGGRGYTF
TRBJ2-2	16	few	TRBV5-8	.	TGTGCCAGCAGCTTGGGTTTCGAGGTTCCCACCGGGGAGCTGTTTTTT	CASSLGFEVPTGELFF
TRBJ1-1	14	.	TRBV6-5	TRBD1	TGTGCCAGCAGTTCTCCGGGACAGGGTGCTGAAGCTTTCTTT	CASSSPGQGAEAFF
TRBJ1-5	14	.	TRBV6-1	.	TGTGCCAGCAGTGTACAGGGTGGGGATCAGCCCCAGCATTTT	CASSVQGGDQPQHF
TRBJ1-2	13	few	TRBV7-8	.	TGTGCCAGCAGCTTAGCGGGAAGCGGTGGCTACACCTTC	CASSLAGSGGYTF
TRBJ2-7	14	.	TRBV27	TRBD1	TGTGCCAGCAGCCGAGGGACAGGTGGCTACGAGCAGTACTTC	CASSRGTGGYEQYF
TRBJ1-4	16	.	TRBV14	.	TGTGCCAGCAGCCAAGGGTTCGGGGTTGTTGGTGAAAAACTGTTTTTT	CASSQGFGVVGEKLFF
TRBJ1-1	16	.	TRBV25-1	.	TGTGCCAGCAGTGCCTCCCGAACAGGGCCTATCACTGAAGCTTTCTTT	CASSASRTGPITEAFF
TRBJ1-5	16	.	TRBV5-8	.	TGTGCCAGCAGCCCCGGCGGGGGAGAAAGCAATCAGCCCCAGCATTTT	CASSPGGGESNQPQHF
TRBJ1-6	12	.	TRBV28	.	TGTGTATCGGGATCCTATAATTCACCCCTCCACTTT	CVSGSYNSPLHF
TRBJ1-1	13	.	TRBV2	.	TGTGCCAGCAGTGAACTAGGCAGCACTGAAGCTTTCTTT	CASSELGSTEAFF
TRBJ1-6	15	few	TRBV18	TRBD1	TGTGCCAGCTCACCTCGGACAGGGGAGAATTCACCCCTCCACTTT	CASSPRTGENSPLHF
TRBJ2-7	14	.	TRBV5-6	.	TGTGCCAGCAGCTTGAGCCCTTCCACCTACGAGCAGTACTTC	CASSLSPSTYEQYF
TRBJ1-2	16	.	TRBV19	.	TGTGCCAGTAGTACCGCCCGGCAGGGGAAGGGCTATGGCTACACCTTC	CASSTARQGKGYGYTF
TRBJ2-5	16	.	TRBV4-3	.	TGCGCCAGCAGCCAAGAGGTCTGGACTATCCAAGAGACCCAGTACTTC	CASSQEVWTIQETQYF